Below, one T cell receptor beta chain is given with its context. As processed by the authors: Amplified reference gene primers provided the basis for estimating nucleated cell counts. Here immunoSEQ multiplex PCR was the method, and the copy in TCRdb shows in-frame clones only, minus some. V and J calls and clone size are copied from that table; D and trimming were computed from the DNA. The top ten hold over 7.5% of the sample, which has roughly 250,000 clones, about 80% seen once. The data derive from a study of blood T cell repertoires in COVID-19. Study at large: In each case, the material was cDNA or gDNA derived from T cells, B-cell-depleted T cells, or PBMCs.

The CDR3 runs to 15 residues. Germline CDR1 and CDR2: MDHEN and SYDVKM. V gave up 1 base and J gave up 2 bases; unmatched junction bases: 4. The sequenced sample was peripheral blood. The clonotype comes from a woman of 80 years or more with acute or convalescent COVID-19. The chain uses TRBV28 and TRBJ2-5, with 7 bases that match TRBD1. The CDR3 region has the DNA TGTGCCAGCAGTTTATTGCCGACAGGGCAAGAGACCCAGTACTTC. This codes for CASSLLPTGQETQYF.